One sample yielded the 32 T cell receptor beta chains listed below, sequenced in a study of blood T cells in healthy people across ages. A second roughly 6 to 11 cycle PCR used barcoded and J-beta primers. TCRdb processed the 5' RACE reads anew with MiXCR; each CDR3 protein has one entry. Of 780,000 or so distinct CDR3 sequences listed, more than 50% are singletons. Sequences were obtained from blood. The receptors derive from a man aged 35 to 55 in good health.

CDR3 coding DNA: TGTGCCAGCTCGGTGGGAACGGGCGAGCAGTACTTC. Encoded protein: CASSVGTGEQYF. This sequence joins TRBV28 and TRBJ2-7; D ambiguous. From germline, CDR1 is MDHEN and CDR2 SYDVKM. This CDR3 contains 12 residues. The V and J ends lost 8 bases and 6 bases respectively, with 14 bases between them.

This sequence joins TRBV12-3 or TRBV12-4 and TRBJ1-2; TRBD1 might be the D (5 bases). The CDR3 sequence is 16 residues long. The V end was cut by 6 bases, the J end by 8 bases, with 25 bases between. CDR3 in DNA: TGTGCCAGCAGCCTTACTGCGGGACCCTCAGTGAGGGGCTACACCTTC. This codes for CASSLTAGPSVRGYTF.

The chain recombines TRBV12-5 with TRBJ2-3, with D possibly being TRBD2 (5 bases). The CDR3 extends over 12 amino acids. Looked up from germline, CDR1 is LGHNT and CDR2 is FRNRAP. Trimming took 5 bases from V and 3 from J, leaving 6 bases between them. This chain's CDR3 is CASGPGTDTQYF. The CDR3 DNA sequence: TGTGCTAGTGGTCCGGGAACAGATACGCAGTATTTT.

CDR3 nucleotide sequence: TGTGCCAGCAGTGGAGAACCAAGTGGATATAATAGGACAGATACCTACGAGCAGTACTTC. This translates into CASSGEPSGYNRTDTYEQYF. The V call is TRBV12-3 or TRBV12-4, the J call TRBJ2-4; D might be TRBD1 (6 bases). The closer fit of TRBJ2-7 to the DNA end suggests the J call may be wrong. This CDR3 region has 20 residues.

V gene TRBV11-2 combines with J gene TRBJ2-5, with D perhaps assigned TRBD1 or TRBD2 (7 bases each). The germline V gene encodes CDR1 SGHAT and CDR2 FQNNGV. There are 18 residues in the CDR3. With 4 bases removed from V and 11 bases from J, the gap between germline ends came to 32 bases. CDR3: CASSSHPWGEGAYNEQYF. The CDR3 nucleotides are TGTGCCAGCAGCTCACATCCCTGGGGGGAGGGGGCCTACAATGAGCAGTACTTC.

This clonotype was counted at least ten times. The V and J genes are TRBV6-2 or TRBV6-3 and TRBJ1-2; maybe TRBD1 (6 bases). The germline V gene has CDR1 MNHEY and CDR2 SVGEGT. This CDR3 has 14 residues. V dropped 6 bases and J dropped 2 bases, with 13 bases sitting between them. DNA of the CDR3: TGTGCCAGCAGCTTACAGGGAATCAACTATGGCTACACCTTC. Its protein product is CASSLQGINYGYTF.

V gene TRBV6-1 combines with J gene TRBJ2-3; 9 bases agree with TRBD2. Germline assignment: CDR1 MNHNS and CDR2 SASEGT. The J segment lost 5 bases and the V segment lost 6 bases, leaving 6 bases of the junction unmatched. This CDR3 is 14 amino acids long. The CDR3 sequence: CASRWRGGRDTQYF. Written as DNA, the CDR3 is TGTGCCAGCAGATGGCGGGGGGGCAGAGATACGCAGTATTTT.

The V call is TRBV24-1, the J call TRBJ2-3; the D is unclear. The CDR3 covers 14 residues. The V gene's germline CDR1 is KGHDR and CDR2 SFDVKD. V lost 4 bases and J lost 2, with 9 bases in between. DNA for the CDR3: TGTGCCACCAGTGAAGGCAGGTACACAGATACGCAGTATTTT. Residues: CATSEGRYTDTQYF.

The V and J genes are TRBV29-1 and TRBJ2-2; TRBD1 matches 8 bases. Germline CDR1 SQVTM, CDR2 ANQGSEA. This CDR3 comprises 14 residues. Trimming took 3 bases from V and 5 from J; bases not matched to a gene: 5. The DNA for the CDR3 is TGCAGCGTTGACAACAGGGGGAAGACCGGGGAGCTGTTTTTT. Its protein is CSVDNRGKTGELFF.

The chain joins TRBV25-1 to TRBJ2-4, with 7 bases aligning to TRBD2. The J call may be incorrect, as the DNA end agrees better with TRBJ2-7. This CDR3 has 13 amino acids. The germline gives CDR1 MGHDK, CDR2 SYGVNS. For the CDR3, the DNA is TGTGCCAGCAGTGTTGGGACTACCAACGAGCAGTACTTC. It codes for CASSVGTTNEQYF.

The rearrangement joins TRBV7-9 to TRBJ2-7; tentative D call: TRBD1 (5 bases). The length of the CDR3 is 14 residues. Germline-derived CDR1 and CDR2 are SEHNR and FQNEAQ (reference sequence). Trimming took 4 bases from V and 4 from J, leaving 14 bases between them. The DNA of the CDR3 is TGTGCCAGCAGCTCAGGGAATTCAGAATACGAGCAGTACTTC. Residues: CASSSGNSEYEQYF. The variable domain in full, with the rest retrieved from reference TRBV7-9 and TRBJ2-7, is DTGVSQNPRHKITKRGQNVTFRCDPISEHNRLYWYRQTLGQGPEFLTYFQNEAQLEKSRLLSDRFSAERPKGSFSTLEIQRTEQGDSAMYLCASSSGNSEYEQYFGPGTRLTVT.

V usage is TRBV3-1 and J usage is TRBJ2-4; no clear D gene. The J call is uncertain, as TRBJ2-5 better fits the DNA end. Germline V gene lookup returns CDR1 LGHDT and CDR2 YNNKEL (reference sequence). The CDR3 extends over 13 amino acids. CDR3 sequence: CASSQTGIETQYF. The CDR3 DNA reads TGTGCCAGCAGCCAAACTGGGATCGAGACCCAGTACTTC.

The chain is built from TRBV5-1 and TRBJ2-5, with TRBD1 matching 9 bases. The V segment lost 3 bases and the J segment 11 bases; nucleotides outside the gene matches: 17. This CDR3 has 16 amino acids. Germline CDR1 SGHRS, CDR2 YFSETQ. For the CDR3, the DNA is TGCGCCAGCAGCTCGCCGGGACAGGGACCGGCCAATGAGCAGTACTTC. Translating gives CASSSPGQGPANEQYF.

The chain combines TRBV7-6 with TRBJ2-5, with D perhaps matching TRBD2 (6 bases). Germline V lookup: CDR1 SGHVS, CDR2 FNYEAQ. The germline V and J ends were trimmed by 2 bases and 1 base, with 11 bases remaining between them. The CDR3 extends over 15 amino acids. In nucleotides, the CDR3 is TGTGCCAGCAGCTTATCCGCGGGGTCCCAAGAGACCCAGTACTTC. This encodes CASSLSAGSQETQYF. The whole variable domain, remainder taken from reference TRBV7-6 and TRBJ2-5, is GAGVSQSPRYKVTKRGQDVALRCDPISGHVSLYWYRQALGQGPEFLTYFNYEAQQDKSGLPNDRFSAERPEGSISTLTIQRTEQRDSAMYRCASSLSAGSQETQYFGPGTRLLVL.

The chain joins TRBV28 to TRBJ2-7, with 8 bases matching TRBD1. Germline CDR1 reads MDHEN; CDR2 reads SYDVKM. There are 15 residues in the CDR3. J was trimmed by 3 bases and V by 7 bases; bases with no gene match: 11. CDR3 loop: CASTAQGALFYEQYF. The CDR3 DNA follows: TGTGCCAGCACCGCCCAGGGGGCACTCTTCTACGAGCAGTACTTC.

This clonotype was found a few times. V gene TRBV2 combines with J gene TRBJ2-6; 8 nucleotides align to TRBD2. The CDR3 length is 19 residues. Unmatched junction bases numbered 9, after V lost 2 bases and J lost 0 bases. Germline V gives CDR1 SNHLY, CDR2 FYNNEI. For the CDR3, the DNA is TGTGCCAGCAGTGAACTAGGATTAGCGGGAAACTCTGGGGCCAACGTCCTGACTTTC. This sequence encodes CASSELGLAGNSGANVLTF.

The V call is TRBV20-1, the J call TRBJ1-1; D gene uncertain. V was pared by 0 bases and J by 0 bases, with 5 bases between. The CDR3 runs to 13 residues. CDR1 and CDR2 (germline): DFQATT, SNEGSKA (reference sequence). The CDR3 is CSAREGMNTEAFF. Here the CDR3 DNA reads TGCAGTGCTAGAGAGGGCATGAACACTGAAGCTTTCTTT.

The V gene is TRBV20-1, the J gene TRBJ1-4, with D tentatively TRBD1 (6 bases). The V end was cut by 5 bases, the J end by 8 bases, with 15 bases between. The CDR3 loop spans 13 amino acids. Germline values: CDR1 DFQATT, CDR2 SNEGSKA (reference sequence). Here the CDR3 DNA reads TGCAGTGCTTACAGGGAAGACTCGGAAAAACTGTTTTTT. Translation gives CSAYREDSEKLFF.

This chain connects TRBV14 to TRBJ2-3; either TRBD1 or TRBD2 may supply D (5 bases each). In germline, CDR1 is SGHDN, CDR2 FVKESK. The CDR3 has 17 amino acids. The V and J ends lost 4 bases and 0 bases respectively, with 17 bases between them. The CDR3 DNA reads TGTGCCAGCAGCCCCCAGTGGGGGAGCCCTAGCACAGATACGCAGTATTTT. This encodes CASSPQWGSPSTDTQYF.

V gene TRBV28 combines with J gene TRBJ1-2, with TRBD1 matching 10 bases. With V trimmed by 10 bases and J by 7 bases, 12 bases remained unmatched. The CDR3 contains 14 residues. Germline loops: CDR1 MDHEN, CDR2 SYDVKM. CDR3 nucleotides: TGTGCCACCCTATTGACAGGGGGCCGGGGTGGCTACACCTTC. This codes for CATLLTGGRGGYTF.

CDR3 DNA: TGTGCCAGCAGCCCGAATTTCGGGACCCAGTACTTC. The encoded protein is CASSPNFGTQYF. V gene TRBV12-3 or TRBV12-4 combines with J gene TRBJ2-5; D call uncertain. V dropped 6 bases and J dropped 7 bases, with 12 bases sitting between them. CDR3 length: 12 residues.

This clonotype was seen a few times. This sequence joins TRBV7-2 and TRBJ2-7, with 7 bases lining up with TRBD2. The length of the CDR3 is 15 residues. J was trimmed by 6 bases and V by 5 bases; bases with no gene match: 13. CDR1 and CDR2 from the germline V gene are SGHTA and FQGNSA. The CDR3 sequence: CASSRTSAPPPEQYF. The CDR3 DNA reads as TGTGCCAGCAGCCGAACTAGCGCTCCACCGCCCGAGCAGTACTTC.

This chain joins TRBV14 and TRBJ2-1; 9 bases match TRBD2. The trim removed 0 bases at V and 7 bases at J, leaving 4 bases unmatched. Germline V gene data show CDR1 as SGHDN and CDR2 as FVKESK. This CDR3 contains 15 residues. The CDR3 spells CASSQDLLAGNEQFF. The DNA of the CDR3 is TGTGCCAGCAGCCAAGATCTTCTAGCGGGGAATGAGCAGTTCTTC.

The chain recombines TRBV20-1 with TRBJ1-4, with 7 bases aligning to TRBD1. CDR3 length: 14 residues. The J segment lost 10 bases and the V segment lost 2 bases, leaving 10 bases of the junction unmatched. Germline V gives CDR1 DFQATT, CDR2 SNEGSKA (reference sequence). Here the CDR3 DNA reads TGCAGTGCTAGAAAGGGGGCCGACAAGGGAAAACTGTTTTTT. It is translated as CSARKGADKGKLFF.

V is TRBV6-5 and J is TRBJ2-7; the match to TRBD1 covers 7 bases. V trimming: 6 bases; J trimming: 6 bases; junction bases outside the gene matches: 17. Germline values: CDR1 MNHEY, CDR2 SVGAGI. CDR3 length: 16 residues. The CDR3 spells CASRPRQGGYHREQYF. The CDR3 region has the DNA TGTGCCAGCAGACCCCGACAGGGTGGCTATCATCGCGAGCAGTACTTC.

Here the CDR3 DNA reads TGTGCCAGCAGTCCGCCTCCGGGACTAGAGAGCACAGATACGCAGTATTTT. It is translated as CASSPPPGLESTDTQYF. The chain has TRBV6-2 or TRBV6-3 and TRBJ2-3; TRBD2 aligns across 8 bases. The CDR3 spans 17 residues. Unmatched junction bases numbered 10, after V lost 5 bases and J lost 0 bases. Germline V CDR1 and CDR2: MNHEY, SVGEGT.

The chain uses TRBV28 and TRBJ2-5, with TRBD1 matching over 10 bases. The junction had 8 bases not matched to a gene; V was cut back by 3 bases and J by 7 bases. The CDR3 has 15 amino acids. Germline values: CDR1 MDHEN, CDR2 SYDVKM. CDR3: CASSLGDRGRRTQYF. Written as DNA, the CDR3 is TGTGCCAGCAGTTTGGGGGACAGGGGACGAAGGACCCAGTACTTC.

The CDR3 DNA reads TGCAGCGGTGATCAGGGAAAGGGCACTGAAGCTTTCTTT. Protein sequence: CSGDQGKGTEAFF. This sequence joins TRBV29-1 and TRBJ1-1; maybe TRBD1 (5 bases). CDR3 size: 13 residues. The V gene lost 7 bases and the J gene lost 4 bases, with 16 bases spanning the gap. The germline V gene has CDR1 SQVTM and CDR2 ANQGSEA.

This clonotype was recorded a few times. The gene calls are TRBV29-1 and TRBJ2-7, with 9 bases that match TRBD1. V shed 0 bases, J shed 7 bases, and the junction held 7 bases outside the gene matches. Germline V lookup: CDR1 SQVTM, CDR2 ANQGSEA. The CDR3 has 14 residues. Here the CDR3 DNA reads TGCAGCGTTGAAGAAGAAACAGGGGGCAATGAGCAGTACTTC. Protein: CSVEEETGGNEQYF.

The rearrangement joins TRBV6-2 or TRBV6-3 to TRBJ1-5, with a weak D call TRBD1 (5 bases). Trimming took off 6 bases at V and 5 bases at J, with 14 bases between the two ends. The CDR3 loop spans 14 amino acids. Germline V gives CDR1 MNHEY, CDR2 SVGEGT. CDR3: CASRRGTDYQPQHF. DNA for the CDR3: TGTGCCAGCAGACGTGGGACCGACTATCAGCCCCAGCATTTT.

This chain connects TRBV27 to TRBJ2-1, with 7 bases lining up with TRBD1. After removal of 8 bases from V and 6 bases from J, the junction contained 10 bases not matched to a gene. Germline CDR1 MNHEY, CDR2 SMNVEV (reference sequence). The length of the CDR3 is 14 residues. The CDR3 region is CASGKTGPLNEQFF. As DNA, the CDR3 is TGTGCCAGCGGAAAGACAGGGCCCCTCAATGAGCAGTTCTTC.

The chain uses TRBV5-6 and TRBJ1-6; D unclear. The germline V gene has CDR1 SGHDT and CDR2 YYEEEE. Between the trimmed V and J ends, which lost 5 bases and 8 bases, there was a span of 17 bases. The CDR3 spans 15 residues. CDR3 bases: TGTGCCAGCAGTTCTTGGGGTGGGGAGGATTCACCCCTCCACTTT. It encodes CASSSWGGEDSPLHF.